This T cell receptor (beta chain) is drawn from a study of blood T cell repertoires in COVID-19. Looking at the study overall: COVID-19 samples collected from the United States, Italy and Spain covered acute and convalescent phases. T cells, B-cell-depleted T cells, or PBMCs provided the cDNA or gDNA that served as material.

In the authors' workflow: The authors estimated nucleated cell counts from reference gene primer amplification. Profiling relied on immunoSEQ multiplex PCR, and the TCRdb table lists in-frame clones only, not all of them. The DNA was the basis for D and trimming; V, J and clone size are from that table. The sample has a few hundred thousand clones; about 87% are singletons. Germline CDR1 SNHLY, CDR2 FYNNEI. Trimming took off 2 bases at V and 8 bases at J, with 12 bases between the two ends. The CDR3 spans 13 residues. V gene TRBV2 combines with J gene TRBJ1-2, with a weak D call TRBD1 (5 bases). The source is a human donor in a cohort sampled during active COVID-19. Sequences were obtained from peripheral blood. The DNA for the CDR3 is TGTGCCAGCAGTGAATCAGGAAGGGGCGGCTACACCTTC. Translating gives CASSESGRGGYTF. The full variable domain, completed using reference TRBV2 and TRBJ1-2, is EPEVTQTPSHQVTQMGQEVILRCVPISNHLYFYWYRQILGQKVEFLVSFYNNEISEKSEIFDDQFSVERPDGSNFTLKIRSTKLEDSAMYFCASSESGRGGYTFGSGTRLTVV.